The T cell receptor (beta chain) under discussion was sequenced for a study of cytomegalovirus exposure and HLA in healthy donors. Study-level points and caveats: It was reportedly the case that the classifier diagnosed cytomegalovirus status with high specificity and sensitivity. The authors listed around 150 TCR beta chains as cytomegalovirus-associated. Three CMV-associated chains were confirmed in vitro to be specific for CMV antigens.

Method: immunoSEQ multiplex PCR; TCRdb's copy keeps in-frame clones and lacks some. The data hold roughly 120,000 clones, with more than 70% observed a single time. On this clone: The antigen is unknown.

The V and J ends lost 3 bases and 3 bases, in that order; junction bases with no gene match: 6. The CDR3 is 16 residues long. Germline V gives CDR1 SGDLS, CDR2 YYNGEE. Sequenced material: PBMCs. The V and J genes are TRBV9 and TRBJ2-5, with 12 positions matching TRBD2. The receptor was isolated from a woman aged 25-40 years in good health and CMV-seronegative. CDR3 amino acids: CASSETSGGQKETQYF. The DNA of the CDR3 is TGTGCCAGCAGCGAAACTAGCGGGGGGCAAAAAGAGACCCAGTACTTC.